Below, one T cell receptor (beta chain) is given with its context. Study processing details: Amplifying reference gene primers gave estimates of nucleated cell counts. The data were produced by immunoSEQ multiplex PCR, yet TCRdb's version contains in-frame clones alone and is incomplete. V and J calls plus clone size are reproduced from that table; the DNA served to infer D and trimming. The data contain some 210,000 clones, about 83% of them singletons. The trim removed 2 bases at V and 4 bases at J, leaving 12 bases unmatched. Germline CDR1 is MGHRA and CDR2 is YSYEKL. This CDR3 spans 17 amino acids. The data were taken from a study of blood T cell repertoires in COVID-19. Study at large: The study drew acute and convalescent COVID-19 samples from the United States, Italy and Spain. Sources were T cells, B-cell-depleted T cells, or PBMCs; the material itself was cDNA or gDNA.

Source material: peripheral blood. This receptor was taken from a woman aged 70-85 years with active or convalescent COVID-19. The chain combines TRBV4-1 with TRBJ2-5; 8 nucleotides line up with TRBD1. The DNA of the CDR3 is TGCGCCAGCAGCCAATTTGGGGCAGGGGGCATAGGAGAGACCCAGTACTTC. Its protein product is CASSQFGAGGIGETQYF.